The sequence of this T cell receptor (beta chain) was determined in a study of blood T cell repertoires in COVID-19. The wider study: Sites in the United States, Italy and Spain provided acute and convalescent COVID-19 samples. Nucleic acid was either cDNA or gDNA, and it came from T cells, B-cell-depleted T cells, or PBMCs.

CDR1 KGHDR and CDR2 SFDVKD come from the germline V gene. There are 13 residues in the CDR3. V lost 2 bases to trimming and J lost 2 bases, with 5 bases between them. Authors' analysis steps: Reference gene primer amplification gave nucleated cell count estimates. Sequencing used immunoSEQ multiplex PCR; TCRdb keeps in-frame clones, though not all of them. The V and J calls and clone size come from that table; D and trimming were worked out from the DNA. The sample records 250,000 to 400,000 clones, approximately 81% being singletons. Clinical history reported by participants formed the basis on which cohorts were assigned.

This receptor was obtained from a young woman who had been exposed to COVID-19. The chain joins TRBV24-1 to TRBJ2-5; D is perhaps TRBD2 (5 bases). The specimen was PBMCs or T cells enriched from blood (not recorded which). The CDR3: CATSDSGQETQYF. The CDR3 DNA reads as TGTGCCACCAGTGATTCGGGGCAAGAGACCCAGTACTTC.